Below are 28 T cell receptor beta chains sequenced from a single sample in a study of technical replicates of blood from a handful of donors (TCRdb year 2017). Libraries were built with the immunoSEQ multiplex PCR assay. Drawn from immuneACCESS, this table holds only the in-frame rearrangements with V and J called that TCRdb kept. Clones are partly lost; checked studies trace under half to an unresolved V gene and leave the rest unexplained. This sample lists under 70,000 clones; almost 95% were detected once. The leading ten clones occupy 0.3% to 0.4% of the sample. Input material: T cells isolated from PBMCs. The receptors stem from a human donor in good health.

J is TRBJ2-1 and V is TRBV7-2; D uncertain. Deletions cut 3 bases from V and 1 base from J, with 10 bases between. CDR1 SGHTA and CDR2 FQGNSA come from the germline V gene. This CDR3 is built from 15 residues. CDR3 sequence: CASSFYGGSYNEQFF. The CDR3 region has the DNA TGTGCCAGCAGCTTCTACGGCGGATCCTACAATGAGCAGTTCTTC.

The chain links TRBV29-1 to TRBJ2-1; TRBD2 agrees at 11 bases. Germline lookup yields CDR1 SQVTM and CDR2 ANQGSEA. V shed 6 bases and J 0 bases; nucleotides not matched to a gene: 4. The CDR3 contains 15 residues. The CDR3 region has the DNA TGCAGCGTCGCGGGACTAGCGGACTCCTACAATGAGCAGTTCTTC. This codes for CSVAGLADSYNEQFF.

The chain carries TRBV10-3 and TRBJ2-3; 8 nucleotides align to TRBD2. The CDR3 consists of 13 residues. Trimming at V came to 7 bases and at J to 1 base, leaving 1 base not matched to a gene. Germline CDR1 and CDR2: ENHRY and SYGVKD. The CDR3 here is CAITGGGTDTQYF. DNA of the CDR3: TGTGCCATCACCGGGGGGGGCACAGATACGCAGTATTTT.

CDR3 region: CASSLGERGGTQYF. CDR3 bases: TGTGCCAGCAGTTTAGGGGAAAGAGGAGGGACCCAGTACTTC. This chain uses TRBV28 with TRBJ2-5; perhaps TRBD2 as D (5 bases). The CDR3 consists of 14 residues. Germline-derived CDR1 and CDR2 are MDHEN and SYDVKM. V was trimmed by 2 bases and J by 7 bases, leaving 14 bases between them.

The chain recombines TRBV29-1 with TRBJ1-5, with TRBD1 identical over 7 bases. V gave up 2 bases and J gave up 1 base; unmatched junction bases: 5. This CDR3 is 15 amino acids long. Germline lookup yields CDR1 SQVTM and CDR2 ANQGSEA. In DNA, the CDR3 is TGCAGCGTTGAAATAACAGGGGAGAGCAATCAGCCCCAGCATTTT. This encodes CSVEITGESNQPQHF. Combining the CDR3 with reference TRBV29-1 and TRBJ1-5 gives the whole variable domain SAVISQKPSRDICQRGTSLTIQCQVDSQVTMMFWYRQQPGQSLTLIATANQGSEATYESGFVIDKFPISRPNLTFSTLTVSNMSPEDSSIYLCSVEITGESNQPQHFGDGTRLSIL.

This clone was detected only once. This sequence joins TRBV6-5 and TRBJ1-1; 8 bases line up with TRBD1. V gave up 7 bases and J gave up 5 bases; unmatched junction bases: 6. This CDR3 contains 13 residues. Germline assignment: CDR1 MNHEY and CDR2 SVGAGI. CDR3 coding DNA: TGTGCCAGCATCGCAGGGGGCTGGACTGAAGCTTTCTTT. Protein product: CASIAGGWTEAFF.

The V gene is TRBV13, the J gene TRBJ1-4, with TRBD1 as a possible D gene (6 bases). Germline V gives CDR1 PRHDT, CDR2 FYEKMQ (reference sequence). The CDR3 runs 15 residues. Trimming pared 3 bases from V and 7 bases from J, leaving 15 bases between. CDR3 amino acids: CASSFSDSPIEKLFF. The CDR3 DNA is TGTGCCAGCAGCTTCTCGGACAGCCCAATTGAAAAACTGTTTTTT.

The chain couples TRBV6-1 to TRBJ1-4; D unclear. The V end was cut by 2 bases, the J end by 3 bases, with 7 bases between. CDR1 is MNHNS, CDR2 SASEGT, per germline. This CDR3 is 14 amino acids long. The CDR3 nucleotides are TGTGCCAGCAGTGAACCCGGGTCTAATGAAAAACTGTTTTTT. It yields the protein CASSEPGSNEKLFF.

This clone was recorded once. The chain uses TRBV15 and TRBJ1-1, with a weak D call TRBD1 (5 bases). This CDR3 has 15 amino acids. CDR1 and CDR2 (germline): LNHNV, YYDKDF (reference sequence). Trimming left V 2 bases short and J 1 base short, with 11 bases between. The CDR3 is CATSRPTGPNTEAFF. CDR3 DNA sequence: TGTGCCACCAGCAGACCCACAGGACCGAACACTGAAGCTTTCTTT.

V is TRBV10-1 and J is TRBJ2-7; TRBD2 aligns across 10 bases. The CDR3 runs 15 residues. Germline CDR1 is WNHNN and CDR2 is SYGVQD (reference sequence). The V and J ends lost 3 bases and 5 bases, in that order; junction bases with no gene match: 7. CDR3 sequence reads: CASSDSASGSHEQYF. CDR3 nucleotide sequence: TGCGCCAGCAGTGACTCGGCTAGCGGGAGTCACGAGCAGTACTTC.

The V gene is TRBV19, the J gene TRBJ2-7; 9 nucleotides match TRBD1. The CDR3 runs 14 residues. Germline V gene data show CDR1 as LNHDA and CDR2 as SQIVND (reference sequence). Trimming at V came to 4 bases and at J to 0 bases, leaving 1 base not matched to a gene. The chain's CDR3 is CASSKTGGSYEQYF. CDR3 coding DNA: TGTGCCAGTAGTAAGACAGGGGGCTCCTACGAGCAGTACTTC.

J is TRBJ1-1 and V is TRBV5-1; D is ambiguous. The CDR3 covers 12 residues. Germline V gene lookup returns CDR1 SGHRS and CDR2 YFSETQ. The ends were cut back, 3 bases at V and 2 bases at J, with 5 bases in the middle. CDR3 residues: CASSSRNTEAFF. The CDR3 DNA follows: TGCGCCAGCAGCTCCAGAAACACTGAAGCTTTCTTT.

The chain couples TRBV5-6 to TRBJ1-2; 8 bases align to TRBD1. The germline CDR1 and CDR2 sequences are SGHDT and YYEEEE. The CDR3 contains 14 residues. V lost 4 bases and J lost 8; bases outside the gene matches: 10. The CDR3 here is CASSPTGQGLGYTF. CDR3 nucleotides: TGTGCCAGCAGCCCCACAGGACAGGGTTTGGGCTACACCTTC.

The J gene is TRBJ2-2, the V gene TRBV9, with 8 bases lining up with TRBD1. The CDR3 is 14 residues long. Germline assignment: CDR1 SGDLS and CDR2 YYNGEE. Trimming took 4 bases from V and 5 from J; bases not matched to a gene: 4. CDR3 sequence reads: CASSSRGRTGELFF. The CDR3 DNA reads as TGTGCCAGCAGCTCCAGGGGGCGAACCGGGGAGCTGTTTTTT.

The chain couples TRBV6-5 to TRBJ1-2; D perhaps matches TRBD1 (6 bases). The CDR3 has 12 amino acids. Germline V gene data show CDR1 as MNHEY and CDR2 as SVGAGI. The V and J ends lost 6 bases and 6 bases respectively, with 11 bases between them. As DNA, the CDR3 is TGTGCCAGCAGCACAGGGTACGATGGCTACACCTTC. Residues: CASSTGYDGYTF.

The chain employs TRBV7-8 and TRBJ2-1, with unresolved D. V was pared by 2 bases and J by 10 bases, with 9 bases between. Germline V gene data show CDR1 as SGHVS and CDR2 as FQNEAQ. The CDR3 is 12 residues long. CDR3 nucleotide sequence: TGTGCCAGCAGCTTACCTGTGAGGGAGCAGTTCTTC. Encoded protein: CASSLPVREQFF.

The chain uses TRBV2 and TRBJ1-2; D may be TRBD1 (6 bases). Trimming left V 8 bases short and J 7 bases short, with 20 bases between. Germline V gene data show CDR1 as SNHLY and CDR2 as FYNNEI. The CDR3 spans 14 residues. The CDR3 reads CASGETGLSGGYTF. As DNA, the CDR3 is TGTGCCAGCGGAGAAACAGGGTTGAGCGGTGGCTACACCTTC.

J is TRBJ2-7 and V is TRBV6-5; D call uncertain. Deletions cut 4 bases from V and 6 bases from J, with 13 bases between. The germline gives CDR1 MNHEY, CDR2 SVGAGI. This CDR3 has 13 amino acids. The CDR3 region has the DNA TGTGCCAGCAGTTCCCAGGTATCCGGCGAGCAGTACTTC. Translating gives CASSSQVSGEQYF.

V usage is TRBV9 and J usage is TRBJ1-5, with 8 bases identical to TRBD1. V shed 4 bases, J shed 0 bases, and the junction held 3 bases outside the gene matches. The CDR3 is 15 amino acids. Per the germline V gene, CDR1 is SGDLS and CDR2 is YYNGEE. This chain's CDR3 is CASSLQGGSNQPQHF. Written as DNA, the CDR3 is TGTGCCAGCAGCTTACAGGGGGGTAGCAATCAGCCCCAGCATTTT.

This clone came up once. The chain's CDR3 is CASSLSGQTELFF. The CDR3 DNA reads TGTGCCAGCAGTTTATCCGGACAGACCGAGCTGTTTTTT. The chain carries TRBV27 and TRBJ2-2, with a tentative D call TRBD1 (6 bases). CDR1 and CDR2 from the germline V gene are MNHEY and SMNVEV (reference sequence). CDR3 length equals 13 residues. Trimming removed 0 bases from V and 11 bases from J, with 10 bases in between.

The chain employs TRBV5-1 and TRBJ2-5, with 8 positions matching TRBD2. This CDR3 has 16 amino acids. The junction had 12 bases not matched to a gene; V was cut back by 5 bases and J by 3 bases. Germline V gene sequence: CDR1 SGHRS, CDR2 YFSETQ. In nucleotides, the CDR3 is TGCGCCAGCAGAATTCGATTTAGCGGGATAGAAGAGACCCAGTACTTC. It specifies CASRIRFSGIEETQYF.

DNA of the CDR3: TGCGCCAGCAGCTTACAGAAAAACTACAATGAGCAGTTCTTC. Translation gives CASSLQKNYNEQFF. The J gene is TRBJ2-1, the V gene TRBV5-1; no firm D call. CDR1 and CDR2 from the germline V gene are SGHRS and YFSETQ. CDR3 length: 14 amino acids. V was pared by 2 bases and J by 3 bases, with 9 bases between.

The genes are TRBV25-1 and TRBJ1-2; weak D call: TRBD1 (5 bases). Per germline, CDR1 MGHDK and CDR2 SYGVNS. V shed 6 bases and J shed 4 bases, with 18 bases lying between them. This CDR3 is built from 15 residues. CDR3 region: CASSDPGELLYGYTF. CDR3 in DNA: TGTGCCAGCAGCGATCCGGGGGAGCTTCTCTATGGCTACACCTTC.

This clone occurred once. The genes are TRBV4-1 and TRBJ2-3, with TRBD2 matching over 12 bases. J was trimmed by 3 bases and V by 3 bases; bases with no gene match: 13. Germline CDR1 reads MGHRA; CDR2 reads YSYEKL. The CDR3 consists of 19 residues. CDR3 sequence (DNA): TGCGCCAGCAGCCATATCACGACTAGCGGGAGTGGAAGAACAGATACGCAGTATTTT. It translates to CASSHITTSGSGRTDTQYF.

This clone was observed a single time. The V call is TRBV7-9, the J call TRBJ2-2; TRBD1 agrees at 9 bases. V dropped 5 bases and J dropped 3; count of bases not matched to a gene: 4. The CDR3 has 15 residues. Per germline, CDR1 SEHNR and CDR2 FQNEAQ (reference sequence). The DNA for the CDR3 is TGTGCCAGCAGCCGACGGGACAGGGACACCGGGGAGCTGTTTTTT. As protein: CASSRRDRDTGELFF. Filled out from reference TRBV7-9 and TRBJ2-2, the complete variable domain reads DTGVSQNPRHKITKRGQNVTFRCDPISEHNRLYWYRQTLGQGPEFLTYFQNEAQLEKSRLLSDRFSAERPKGSFSTLEIQRTEQGDSAMYLCASSRRDRDTGELFFGEGSRLTVL.

This chain connects TRBV27 to TRBJ2-3, with 8 bases that match TRBD2. This CDR3 spans 16 amino acids. Per the germline V gene, CDR1 is MNHEY and CDR2 is SMNVEV (reference sequence). V shed 5 bases and J 4 bases; nucleotides not matched to a gene: 11. CDR3 bases: TGTGCCAGCAGTCCTCAGCGGGAGTGGCTCGCAGATACGCAGTATTTT. Translating it yields CASSPQREWLADTQYF.

The chain carries TRBV6-6 and TRBJ1-4, with D possibly matching TRBD1 (5 bases). Trimming removed 2 bases from V and 16 bases from J, with 20 bases in between. Germline V gives CDR1 MNHNY, CDR2 SVGAGI (reference sequence). There are 14 residues in the CDR3. For the CDR3, the DNA is TGTGCCAGCAGTTACGGCAGGGAGGTGATACGTGAGTTTTTT. The encoded protein is CASSYGREVIREFF.

The CDR3 DNA reads as TGTGCCAGCAGCTCTATAGGGACAGGGACGAGAGCTAACTATGGCTACACCTTC. Translated, it gives CASSSIGTGTRANYGYTF. The chain carries TRBV7-9 and TRBJ1-2; 9 positions match TRBD1. Germline loops: CDR1 SEHNR, CDR2 FQNEAQ (reference sequence). The CDR3 covers 18 residues. The V gene end was trimmed by 4 bases and the J gene end by 0 bases; junction bases not matched to a gene: 12.